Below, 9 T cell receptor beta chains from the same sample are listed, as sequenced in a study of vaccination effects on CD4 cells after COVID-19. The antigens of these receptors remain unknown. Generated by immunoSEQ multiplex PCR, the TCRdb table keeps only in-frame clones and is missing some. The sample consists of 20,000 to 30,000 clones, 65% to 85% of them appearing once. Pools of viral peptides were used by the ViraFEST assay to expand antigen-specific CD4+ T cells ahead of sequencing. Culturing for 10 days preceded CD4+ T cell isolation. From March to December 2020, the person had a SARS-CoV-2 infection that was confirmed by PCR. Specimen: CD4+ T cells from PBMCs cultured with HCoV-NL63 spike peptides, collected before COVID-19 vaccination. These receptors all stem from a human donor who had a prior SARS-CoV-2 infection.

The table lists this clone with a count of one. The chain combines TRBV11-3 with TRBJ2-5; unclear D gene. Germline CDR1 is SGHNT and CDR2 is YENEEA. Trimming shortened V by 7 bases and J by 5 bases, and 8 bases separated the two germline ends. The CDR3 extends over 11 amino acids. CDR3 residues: CASTRGETQYF. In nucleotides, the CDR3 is TGTGCCAGCACGCGCGGCGAGACCCAGTACTTC.

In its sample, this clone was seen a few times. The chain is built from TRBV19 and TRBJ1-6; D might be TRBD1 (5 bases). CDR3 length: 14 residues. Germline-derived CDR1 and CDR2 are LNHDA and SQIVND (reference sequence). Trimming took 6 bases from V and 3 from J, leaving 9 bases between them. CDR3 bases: TGTGCCAGTAGGGAGGGGAACTATAATTCACCCCTCCACTTT. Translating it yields CASREGNYNSPLHF.

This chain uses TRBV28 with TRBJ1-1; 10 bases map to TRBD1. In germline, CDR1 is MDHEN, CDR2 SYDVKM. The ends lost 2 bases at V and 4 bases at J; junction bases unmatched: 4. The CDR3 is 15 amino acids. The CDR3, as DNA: TGTGCCAGCAGTTTACCGGGACAGGGGAGCACTGAAGCTTTCTTT. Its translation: CASSLPGQGSTEAFF.

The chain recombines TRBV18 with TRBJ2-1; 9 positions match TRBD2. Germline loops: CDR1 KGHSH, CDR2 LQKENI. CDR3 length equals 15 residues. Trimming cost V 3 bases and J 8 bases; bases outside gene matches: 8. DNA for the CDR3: TGTGCCAGCTCACCGAGGCTAGCGGGAAGGCATGAGCAGTTCTTC. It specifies CASSPRLAGRHEQFF.

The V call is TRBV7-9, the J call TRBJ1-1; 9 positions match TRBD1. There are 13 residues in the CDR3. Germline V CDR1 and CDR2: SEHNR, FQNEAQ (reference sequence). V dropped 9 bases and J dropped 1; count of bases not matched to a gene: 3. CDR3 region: CASGTGWNTEAFF. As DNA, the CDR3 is TGTGCCAGTGGGACAGGGTGGAACACTGAAGCTTTCTTT.

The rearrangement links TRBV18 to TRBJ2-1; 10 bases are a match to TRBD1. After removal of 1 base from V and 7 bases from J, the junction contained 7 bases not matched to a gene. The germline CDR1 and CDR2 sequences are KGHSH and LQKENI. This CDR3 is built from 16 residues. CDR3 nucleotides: TGTGCCAGCTCACCACGGGTGGGACAGGGGAGGAATGAGCAGTTCTTC. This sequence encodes CASSPRVGQGRNEQFF.

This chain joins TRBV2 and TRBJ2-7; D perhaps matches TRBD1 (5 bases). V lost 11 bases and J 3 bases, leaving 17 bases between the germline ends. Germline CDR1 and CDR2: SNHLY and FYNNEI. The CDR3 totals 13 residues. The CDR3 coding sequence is TGTGCCGGCCGCGGTCAGGGTGACTACGAGCAGTACTTC. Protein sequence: CAGRGQGDYEQYF.

The CDR3 DNA follows: TGTGCCAGCAGCCTCTCCGTGCTAGCGGTAGATACGCAGTATTTT. Translating it yields CASSLSVLAVDTQYF. The gene calls are TRBV5-4 and TRBJ2-3; 7 bases agree with TRBD2. Germline-derived CDR1 and CDR2 are SGHNT and YYREEE (reference sequence). This CDR3 is built from 15 residues. With V trimmed by 4 bases and J by 5 bases, 10 bases remained unmatched.

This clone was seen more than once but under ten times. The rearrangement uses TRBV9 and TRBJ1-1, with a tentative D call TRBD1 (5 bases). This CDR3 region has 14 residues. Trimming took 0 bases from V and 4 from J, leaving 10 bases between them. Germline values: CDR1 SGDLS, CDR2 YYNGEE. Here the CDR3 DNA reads TGTGCCAGCAGCGTAGGTGGACAACCCACTGAAGCTTTCTTT. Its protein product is CASSVGGQPTEAFF.